The T cell receptor beta chain under discussion was sequenced for a study of T cell repertoires in cytomegalovirus infection. Study overall: CMV epitopes in the study were HLA-C-restricted (recently identified) and HLA-B-restricted (well studied). Public TCR beta signatures marked donors with CMV infection and the matching HLA. Study-wide results and caveats: The ex vivo response was dominated by HLA-C-restricted CMV-specific TCR beta clonotypes. Carriers of CMV plus the relevant HLA were identified by cumulative public TCR beta family frequency.

TCRdb re-analysed the reads in MiXCR, keeping a single row per CDR3 protein. The sample lists hundreds of thousands of distinct CDR3 sequences, about 42% occurring once. Details on this clonotype: Its antigen is unknown.

The CDR3 is made up of 17 amino acids. The germline gives CDR1 DFQATT, CDR2 SNEGSKA (reference sequence). The V and J ends lost 3 bases and 2 bases, in that order; junction bases with no gene match: 13. The sample was cultured PBMCs, taken from culture after CMV antigen stimulation. The sequence derives from a human donor in good health (CMV status not recorded). Some clones in this sample may be carry-over from other donors' samples. The genes are TRBV20-1 and TRBJ2-1; 7 bases map to TRBD2. DNA for the CDR3: TGCAGTGCTAGTTTGGGGGTGGAGCGGGACCCCTACAATGAGCAGTTCTTC. Protein: CSASLGVERDPYNEQFF.